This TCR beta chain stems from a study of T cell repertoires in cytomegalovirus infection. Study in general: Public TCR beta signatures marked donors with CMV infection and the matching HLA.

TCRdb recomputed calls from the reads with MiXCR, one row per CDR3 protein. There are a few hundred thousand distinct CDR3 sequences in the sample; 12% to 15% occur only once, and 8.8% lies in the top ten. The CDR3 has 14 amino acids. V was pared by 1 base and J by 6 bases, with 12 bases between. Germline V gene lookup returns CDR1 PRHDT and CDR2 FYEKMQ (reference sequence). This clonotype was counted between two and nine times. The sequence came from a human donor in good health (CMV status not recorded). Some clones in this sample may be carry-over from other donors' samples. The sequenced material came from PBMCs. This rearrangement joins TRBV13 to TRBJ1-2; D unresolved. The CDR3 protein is CASSLVRRQDGYTF. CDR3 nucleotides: TGTGCCAGCAGCTTAGTTCGCAGGCAGGATGGCTACACCTTC.